The entry that follows covers one T cell receptor (beta chain) sequence. Germline loops: CDR1 SGHRS, CDR2 YFSETQ. The CDR3 sequence is 13 residues long. The ends lost 2 bases at V and 6 bases at J; junction bases unmatched: 5. Produced via immunoSEQ multiplex PCR; TCRdb's table is partial and in-frame only. The sample has some 91,000 clones, roughly 85% seen once. This entry is derived from a study of blood T cell repertoires in COVID-19. Background on the study: Material from acute and convalescent COVID-19 was sourced from the United States, Italy and Spain.

The sequencing input was peripheral blood. The chain is built from TRBV5-1 and TRBJ2-7; 7 bases are shared with TRBD1. The receptor's source is a human donor in a cohort sampled during active COVID-19. Here the CDR3 reads CASSFRQGCEQYF. The CDR3 region has the DNA TGCGCCAGCAGCTTTAGACAGGGCTGCGAGCAGTACTTC.